This T cell receptor (beta chain) was found in a study of identical twins. CDR1 is SQVTM and CDR2 is ANQGSEA in the germline V gene. The CDR3 is 12 residues long. Trimming cost V 3 bases and J 8 bases, with 11 bases left between them. TCRdb re-derived calls from the 5' RACE reads in MiXCR, one entry per CDR3 protein. The data contain 700,000 or so distinct CDR3 sequences, more than 6.5% of them seen just once; the ten biggest clones take up approximately 0.96%. This sample was shared with a second study, whose subject was yellow fever vaccine responses in identical twins. That publication notes: Twins' vaccine T cell responses reportedly seemed partly convergent and partly personalized.

This clonotype originated in a woman younger than 35 in good health. The chain combines TRBV29-1 with TRBJ2-4; no definite D call. Input material: PBMCs. CDR3 residues: CSVDLGGDIQYF. CDR3 nucleotide sequence: TGCAGCGTTGACCTGGGTGGGGACATTCAGTACTTC.